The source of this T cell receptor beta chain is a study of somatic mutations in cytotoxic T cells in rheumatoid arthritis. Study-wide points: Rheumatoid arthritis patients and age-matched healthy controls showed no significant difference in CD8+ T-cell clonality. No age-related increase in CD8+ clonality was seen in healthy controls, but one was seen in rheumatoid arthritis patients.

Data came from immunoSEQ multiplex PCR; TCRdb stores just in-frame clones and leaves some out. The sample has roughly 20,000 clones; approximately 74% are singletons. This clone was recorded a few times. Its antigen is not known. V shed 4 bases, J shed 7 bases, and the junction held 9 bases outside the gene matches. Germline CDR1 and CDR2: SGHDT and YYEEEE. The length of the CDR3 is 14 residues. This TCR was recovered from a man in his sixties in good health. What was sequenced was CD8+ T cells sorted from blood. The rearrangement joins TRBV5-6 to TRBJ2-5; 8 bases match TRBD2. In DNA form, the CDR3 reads TGTGCCAGCAGCCCGGAAGCGGGAGAGGTGACCCAGTACTTC. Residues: CASSPEAGEVTQYF.